This T cell receptor beta chain was sequenced for a study of human T cells and chemical hapten exposure. Described time point: patch test 2, 6 weeks after DPC sensitization. Indicated treatment: therapeutic diphenylcyclopropenone sensitization with weekly scalp DPC. This CDR3 is 13 amino acids long. Germline V lookup: CDR1 DFQATT, CDR2 SNEGSKA (reference sequence). V lost 3 bases and J lost 2, with 10 bases in between. Using its own MiXCR run on the RACE reads, TCRdb lists one record per CDR3 protein. This table holds under 75,000 distinct CDR3 sequences, 8.5% found once. The material was whole blood, obtained in connection with sensitization to the hapten diphenylcyclopropenone (DPC). This receptor was identified in a woman in her 50s with alopecia areata. Some clones in this sample may be carry-over from other donors' samples. The chain is built from TRBV20-1 and TRBJ2-5, with D tentatively TRBD2 (6 bases). CDR3 bases: TGCAGTGCTAGGTCGGGACTTCAAGAGACCCAGTACTTC. Translating gives CSARSGLQETQYF.